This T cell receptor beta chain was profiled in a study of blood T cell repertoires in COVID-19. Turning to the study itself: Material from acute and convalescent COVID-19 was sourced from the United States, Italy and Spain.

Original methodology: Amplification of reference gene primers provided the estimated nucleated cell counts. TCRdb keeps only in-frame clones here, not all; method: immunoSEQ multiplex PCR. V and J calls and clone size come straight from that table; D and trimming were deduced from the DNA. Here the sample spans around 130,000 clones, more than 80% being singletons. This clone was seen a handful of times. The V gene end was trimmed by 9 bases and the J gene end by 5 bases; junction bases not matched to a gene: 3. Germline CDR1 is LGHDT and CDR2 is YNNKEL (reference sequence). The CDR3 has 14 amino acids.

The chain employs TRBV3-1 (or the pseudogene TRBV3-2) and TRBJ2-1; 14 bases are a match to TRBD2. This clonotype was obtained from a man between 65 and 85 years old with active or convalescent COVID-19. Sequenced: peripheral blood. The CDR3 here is CASRTSGRNNEQFF. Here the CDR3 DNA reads TGTGCCAGTCGGACTAGCGGGAGGAACAATGAGCAGTTCTTC.